Listed below are T cell receptor beta chains from one sample, sequenced in a study of T cell responses to AZD1222 COVID-19 vaccine. Some clones are missing from TCRdb's copy, which holds only in-frame ones; the method was immunoSEQ multiplex PCR. The sample records some 180,000 clones, approximately 94% being singletons. Here the sequenced sample was peripheral blood, taken 28 days after the second AZD1222 dose. These receptors all come from an adult who received the AZD1222 COVID-19 vaccine. Each CDR3 is given with its conserved first and last residue. The D gene is left open where the match is weak. The size of a clone is reported for some rows only, either as once, few or many, or as a class for expanded clones.

CDR3aa	CDR3nt	j_gene	abundance	v_gene	d_gene
CASSDHGEGPEAFF	TGTGCCAGCAGTGATCACGGGGAAGGGCCTGAAGCTTTCTTT	TRBJ1-1	.	TRBV2	.
CASSVKEGSPLHF	TGTGCCAGCAGCGTAAAGGAGGGTTCACCCCTCCACTTT	TRBJ1-6	.	TRBV9	.
CASSVSGRANTGELFF	TGTGCCAGCAGCGTATCAGGGAGGGCGAACACCGGGGAGCTGTTTTTT	TRBJ2-2	.	TRBV9	TRBD2
CASYPGLGNTEAFF	TGCGCCAGCTACCCCGGGCTCGGGAACACTGAAGCTTTCTTT	TRBJ1-1	.	TRBV10-2	.
CASSLTLSLTGELFF	TGTGCCAGCAGCTTAACGCTATCCCTGACAGGGGAGCTGTTTTTT	TRBJ2-2	.	TRBV7-9	.
CASRAGYNEQFF	TGTGCCAGTAGAGCGGGGTACAATGAGCAGTTCTTC	TRBJ2-1	.	TRBV7-2	TRBD2
CASIEWRLGELFF	TGTGCCAGCATCGAATGGCGGTTGGGGGAGCTGTTTTTT	TRBJ2-2	.	TRBV27	.
CASSLALAVNEQFF	TGTGCCAGCAGCTTGGCACTAGCGGTTAATGAGCAGTTCTTC	TRBJ2-1	once	TRBV5-4	TRBD2
CASSEGANQPQHF	TGCGCCAGCAGTGAGGGAGCCAATCAACCCCAGCATTTT	TRBJ1-5	.	TRBV10-2	.
CASSPNVGTYEQYF	TGTGCCAGCTCACCAAATGTCGGGACCTACGAGCAGTACTTC	TRBJ2-7	.	TRBV18	.
CASSSPGVYEQYF	TGTGCCAGCAGCTCCCCCGGGGTCTACGAGCAGTACTTC	TRBJ2-7	.	TRBV7-3	.
CASTRRQGLTDTQYF	TGTGCCAGTACACGCCGACAGGGGCTTACAGATACGCAGTATTTT	TRBJ2-3	.	TRBV19	TRBD1
CASSSLPPGLAGSGGYTF	TGCGCCAGCAGCTCACTACCTCCGGGACTAGCGGGATCGGGTGGCTACACCTTC	TRBJ1-2	.	TRBV5-1	.
CASSLKTEAFF	TGTGCCAGCAGTTTAAAGACAGAAGCTTTCTTT	TRBJ1-1	.	TRBV28	.
CASSLRLNEQFF	TGTGCCAGCAGCTTACGTTTGAATGAGCAGTTCTTC	TRBJ2-1	.	TRBV13	.
CASSPAGKVGNTIYF	TGTGCCAGCTCACCGGCGGGGAAAGTTGGAAACACCATATATTTT	TRBJ1-3	.	TRBV18	.